This T cell receptor (beta chain) originates from a study of T cell responses to AZD1222 COVID-19 vaccine. TCRdb keeps only in-frame clones here, not all; method: immunoSEQ multiplex PCR. The sample consists of 100,000 to 150,000 clones, 80% to 95% of them appearing once. Samples with a second dose at about 4 or about 12 weeks were pooled together. On this clone itself: As yet, its antigen is unknown.

Study findings and constraints: The sample set comprised mostly white British donors with more females, and clonal diversity was possibly underestimated. Repertoires were collected only later (after the peak T cell response had occurred).

In germline, CDR1 is SGDLS, CDR2 YYNGEE. CDR3 length: 14 amino acids. V lost 0 bases and J lost 5, with 11 bases in between. The origin of this receptor is an adult who received the AZD1222 COVID-19 vaccine. The chain is built from TRBV9 and TRBJ1-2, with D possibly matching TRBD1 (5 bases). The source material was peripheral blood, sampled 28 days after the second AZD1222 dose. CDR3 sequence reads: CASSVDPRDYGYTF. The CDR3 DNA sequence: TGTGCCAGCAGCGTAGATCCCAGGGATTATGGCTACACCTTC.